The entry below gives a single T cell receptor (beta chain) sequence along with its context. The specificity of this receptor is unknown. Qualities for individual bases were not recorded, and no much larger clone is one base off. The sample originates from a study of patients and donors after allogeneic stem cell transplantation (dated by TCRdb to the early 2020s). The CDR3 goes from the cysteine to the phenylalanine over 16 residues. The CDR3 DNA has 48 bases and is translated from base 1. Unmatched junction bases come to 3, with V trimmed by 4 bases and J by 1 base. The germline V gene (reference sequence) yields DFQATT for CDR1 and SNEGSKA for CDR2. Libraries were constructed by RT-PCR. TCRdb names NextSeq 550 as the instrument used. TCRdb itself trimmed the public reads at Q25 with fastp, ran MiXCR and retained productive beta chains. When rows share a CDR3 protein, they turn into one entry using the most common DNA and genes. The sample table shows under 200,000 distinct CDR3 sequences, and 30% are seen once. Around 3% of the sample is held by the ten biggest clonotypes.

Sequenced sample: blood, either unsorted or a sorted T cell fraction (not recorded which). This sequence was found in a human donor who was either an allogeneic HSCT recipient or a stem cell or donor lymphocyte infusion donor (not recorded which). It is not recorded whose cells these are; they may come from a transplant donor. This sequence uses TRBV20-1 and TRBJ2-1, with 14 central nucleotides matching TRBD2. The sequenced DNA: TGCAGTGCTATCGGGACTAGCGGGAGTTCCTACAATGAGCAGTTCTTC. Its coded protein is CSAIGTSGSSYNEQFF.